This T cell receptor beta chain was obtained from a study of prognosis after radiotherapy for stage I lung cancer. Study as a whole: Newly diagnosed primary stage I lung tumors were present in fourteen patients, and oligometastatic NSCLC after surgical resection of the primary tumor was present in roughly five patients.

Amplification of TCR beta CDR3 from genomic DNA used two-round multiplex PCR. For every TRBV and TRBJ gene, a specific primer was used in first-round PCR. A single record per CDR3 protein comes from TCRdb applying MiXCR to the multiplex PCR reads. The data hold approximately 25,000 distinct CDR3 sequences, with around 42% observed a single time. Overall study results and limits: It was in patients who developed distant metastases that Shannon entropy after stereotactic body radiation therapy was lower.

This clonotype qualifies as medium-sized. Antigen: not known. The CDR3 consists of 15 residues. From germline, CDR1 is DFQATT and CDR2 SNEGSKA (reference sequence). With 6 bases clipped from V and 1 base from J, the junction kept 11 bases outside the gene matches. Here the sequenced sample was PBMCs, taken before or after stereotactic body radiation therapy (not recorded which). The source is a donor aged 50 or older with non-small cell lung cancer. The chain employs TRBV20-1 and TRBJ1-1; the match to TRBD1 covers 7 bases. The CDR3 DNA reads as TGCAGTGCCGCGACTAGACAGGGAAAGAACACTGAAGCTTTCTTT. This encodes CSAATRQGKNTEAFF.